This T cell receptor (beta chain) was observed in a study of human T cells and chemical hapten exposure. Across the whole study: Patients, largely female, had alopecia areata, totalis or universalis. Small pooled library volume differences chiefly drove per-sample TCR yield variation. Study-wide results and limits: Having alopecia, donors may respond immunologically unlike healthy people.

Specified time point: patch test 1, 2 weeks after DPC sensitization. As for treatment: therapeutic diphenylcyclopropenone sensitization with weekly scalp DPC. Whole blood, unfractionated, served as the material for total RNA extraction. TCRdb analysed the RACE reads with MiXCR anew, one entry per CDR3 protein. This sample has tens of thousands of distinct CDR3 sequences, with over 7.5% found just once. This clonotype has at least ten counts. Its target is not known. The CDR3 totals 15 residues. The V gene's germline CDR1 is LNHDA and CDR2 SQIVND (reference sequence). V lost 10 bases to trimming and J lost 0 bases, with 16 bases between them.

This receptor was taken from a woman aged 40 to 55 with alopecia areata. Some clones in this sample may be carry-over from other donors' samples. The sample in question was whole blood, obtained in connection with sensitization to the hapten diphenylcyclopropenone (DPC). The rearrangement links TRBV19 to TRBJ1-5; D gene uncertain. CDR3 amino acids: CATEGRGYSNQPQHF. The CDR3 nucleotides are TGTGCCACGGAGGGTCGAGGATATAGCAATCAGCCCCAGCATTTT.